These 19 T cell receptor beta chains were sequenced from one sample in a study of T cells in Graves' hyperthyroidism and ophthalmopathy. Amplification of TCR beta CDR3 regions used RNA as the template. During a first-round RT-PCR of the TCR CDR3, the HTBI primer set was used. Using its own MiXCR run on the multiplex PCR reads, TCRdb lists one record per CDR3 protein. The data hold roughly 300,000 distinct CDR3 sequences, with 14% observed a single time. The sequenced material came from blood. These receptors were taken from a woman in her twenties or thirties with Graves' hyperthyroidism.

Only a few counts were recorded for this clonotype. V usage is TRBV6-6 and J usage is TRBJ1-6; D gene ambiguous. Deletions cut 0 bases from V and 4 bases from J, with 19 bases between. Looked up from germline, CDR1 is MNHNY and CDR2 is SVGAGI (reference sequence). This CDR3 has 19 amino acids. CDR3 residues: CASSYSPITAGKYNSPLHF. CDR3 in DNA: TGTGCCAGCAGTTACTCTCCAATCACCGCCGGGAAATATAATTCACCCCTCCACTTT.

The chain couples TRBV4-2 to TRBJ1-2, with D maybe TRBD1 (5 bases). V was trimmed by 4 bases and J by 2 bases, leaving 20 bases between them. The CDR3 contains 17 residues. The germline CDR1 and CDR2 sequences are LGHNA and YNFKEQ. DNA of the CDR3: TGTGCCAGCAGCCCCACCTTGGGCCGCAGGGTGAACTATGGCTACACCTTC. Translated, it gives CASSPTLGRRVNYGYTF.

Of note for this clonotype: Relative to the germline gene, one junction end is altered; a read error may explain this. This sequence joins TRBV2 and TRBJ2-2; D tentatively reads TRBD1 or TRBD2 (5 bases each). Looked up from germline, CDR1 is SNHLY and CDR2 is FYNNEI. This CDR3 has 8 residues. The CDR3 region has the DNA TGTGCCAGCAGTGCGGGGCTTTTT. It encodes CASSAGLF.

The chain links TRBV6-1 to TRBJ1-2; maybe TRBD1 (5 bases). Germline V gene lookup returns CDR1 MNHNS and CDR2 SASEGT. The CDR3 spans 14 residues. The V and J ends lost 2 bases and 4 bases respectively, with 11 bases between them. CDR3 in DNA: TGTGCCAGCAGTGAACCCGACAGCATCTATGGCTACACCTTC. Translation gives CASSEPDSIYGYTF.

This clonotype showed up just a few times. DNA for the CDR3: TGTGCCAGCAGCTCAATAGCGGTACAAGAGACCCAGTACTTC. Protein sequence: CASSSIAVQETQYF. V usage is TRBV7-2 and J usage is TRBJ2-5; tentatively, D is TRBD2 (6 bases). This CDR3 has 14 residues. Germline V gene sequence: CDR1 SGHTA, CDR2 FQGNSA. Trimming left V 4 bases short and J 2 bases short, with 11 bases between.

There are many counts of this clonotype. This chain uses TRBV7-2 with TRBJ2-3; the match to TRBD2 covers 7 bases. Germline V gene data show CDR1 as SGHTA and CDR2 as FQGNSA. V lost 8 bases to trimming and J lost 1 base; unmatched junction nucleotides: 15. The CDR3 spans 17 residues. The CDR3 reads CASRSQLSGAGTDTQYF. The CDR3 nucleotides read TGTGCCAGCCGCTCGCAACTCAGCGGGGCAGGCACAGATACGCAGTATTTT.

The sample holds a few counts of this clonotype. V and J are TRBV29-1 and TRBJ1-1; D is undetermined. The CDR3 totals 12 residues. The V gene's germline CDR1 is SQVTM and CDR2 ANQGSEA. The CDR3: CALVPANTEAFF. Here the CDR3 DNA reads TGCGCACTGGTGCCGGCGAACACTGAAGCTTTCTTT. The variable domain in full, completed from reference TRBV29-1 and TRBJ1-1, reads SAVISQKPSRDICQRGTSLTIQCQVDSQVTMMFWYRQQPGQSLTLIATANQGSEATYESGFVIDKFPISRPNLTFSTLTVSNMSPEDSSIYLCALVPANTEAFFGQGTRLTVV.

Points on this clonotype: This could be a read error, since a much larger clone is one nucleotide away. This rearrangement joins TRBV11-2 to TRBJ2-7; 7 bases match TRBD2. Germline trimming cut 6 bases from V and 5 bases from J; bases unmatched to any gene: 16. CDR1 SGHAT and CDR2 FQNNGV come from the germline V gene. The CDR3 contains 16 residues. The chain's CDR3 is CASSLGGTFWTDEQYF. The DNA of the CDR3 is TGTGCCAGCAGTTTGGGAGGGACGTTTTGGACCGACGAGCAGTACTTC.

The rearrangement joins TRBV4-3 to TRBJ2-7; D unresolved. This CDR3 region has 16 residues. Deletions cut 3 bases from V and 4 bases from J, with 19 bases between. Per germline, CDR1 LGHNA and CDR2 YSLEER. DNA of the CDR3: TGCGCCAGCAGCCAGGACCCGACGCCGGGTCTTTACGAGCAGTACTTC. It specifies CASSQDPTPGLYEQYF.

This clonotype was seen more than once but under ten times. The chain carries TRBV27 and TRBJ2-5, with D perhaps matching TRBD1 or TRBD2 (6 bases each). This CDR3 is 15 amino acids long. The V and J ends lost 6 bases and 4 bases respectively, with 18 bases between them. Germline CDR1 MNHEY, CDR2 SMNVEV (reference sequence). The CDR3 region has the DNA TGTGCCAGCAGCCTATGGGGGGCGCGTAGAGAGACCCAGTACTTC. This gives the protein CASSLWGARRETQYF.

This clonotype was detected many times. J is TRBJ2-3 and V is TRBV20-1, with no clear D. V lost 4 bases and J 0 bases, leaving 14 bases between the germline ends. Germline values: CDR1 DFQATT, CDR2 SNEGSKA (reference sequence). The CDR3 loop spans 15 amino acids. For the CDR3, the DNA is TGCAGTGCTACCACACCACTTGCTAGCACAGATACGCAGTATTTT. It is translated as CSATTPLASTDTQYF.

This clonotype was counted between two and nine times. This chain joins TRBV20-1 and TRBJ2-1; 7 bases align to TRBD2. Looked up from germline, CDR1 is DFQATT and CDR2 is SNEGSKA (reference sequence). The trim removed 6 bases at V and 12 bases at J, leaving 20 bases unmatched. The CDR3 runs 15 residues. The CDR3 DNA reads as TGCAGTGCCAACCCTCTGGAAAGCGGGAAGACGGGGCAGTTCTTC. Its protein product is CSANPLESGKTGQFF.

The genes are TRBV30 and TRBJ2-6; D is ambiguous. V was shortened by 5 bases and J by 4 bases, with 12 bases between the two germline ends. CDR1 is GTSNPN, CDR2 SVGIG, per germline (reference sequence). This CDR3 has 14 amino acids. The CDR3 nucleotides are TGTGCCTGGGGCCCGGGTACCGGGGCCAACGTCCTGACTTTC. Protein: CAWGPGTGANVLTF.

This clonotype showed up many times. V gene TRBV7-2 combines with J gene TRBJ1-2; D remains ambiguous. Germline CDR1 reads SGHTA; CDR2 reads FQGNSA. The CDR3 has 14 residues. Deletions cut 4 bases from V and 4 bases from J, with 13 bases between. The CDR3 spells CASSSGGIFYGYTF. The CDR3 bases are TGTGCCAGCAGCTCTGGTGGGATCTTCTATGGCTACACCTTC. Full variable domain (outside the CDR3, taken from reference TRBV7-2 and TRBJ1-2): GAGVSQSPSNKVTEKGKDVELRCDPISGHTALYWYRQSLGQGLEFLIYFQGNSAPDKSGLPSDRFSAERTGGSVSTLTIQRTQQEDSAVYLCASSSGGIFYGYTFGSGTRLTVV.

The rearrangement links TRBV19 to TRBJ2-3; 8 nucleotides match TRBD1. This CDR3 contains 14 residues. J was trimmed by 5 bases and V by 5 bases; bases with no gene match: 6. Germline V gene sequence: CDR1 LNHDA, CDR2 SQIVND (reference sequence). The CDR3 loop reads CASSLDREVDTQYF. For the CDR3, the DNA is TGTGCCAGTAGTCTGGACAGGGAAGTAGATACGCAGTATTTT.

The sample holds a few counts of this clonotype. In nucleotides, the CDR3 is TGTGCCAGCAGCTCAGACAACGGGGATACGCAGTATTTT. It specifies CASSSDNGDTQYF. The V gene is TRBV9, the J gene TRBJ2-3; no firm D call. Trimming stripped 4 bases from V and 6 bases from J, with 12 bases between. CDR3 length equals 13 residues. CDR1 SGDLS and CDR2 YYNGEE come from the germline V gene.

The V and J genes are TRBV4-2 and TRBJ2-7; the D gene is possibly TRBD2 (5 bases). Trimming pared 5 bases from V and 2 bases from J, leaving 13 bases between. Germline CDR1 is LGHNA and CDR2 is YNFKEQ. The CDR3 runs to 14 residues. The CDR3 region has the DNA TGTGCCAGCAGCAAAGGAGCGGAGACCTACGAGCAGTACTTC. Amino acid sequence: CASSKGAETYEQYF.

This chain links TRBV20-1 with TRBJ2-7; the match to TRBD2 covers 8 bases. The CDR3 totals 15 residues. J gave up 2 bases and V 3 bases, and 9 bases lay outside the gene matches. CDR1 DFQATT and CDR2 SNEGSKA come from the germline V gene (reference sequence). The CDR3 DNA reads as TGCAGTGCTAGGAACCCTAGCGGGCATCCCTACGAGCAGTACTTC. Its protein product is CSARNPSGHPYEQYF.

At least ten counts were recorded for this clonotype. The chain is built from TRBV28 and TRBJ2-5; 8 nucleotides agree with TRBD1. The CDR3 has 14 residues. With 6 bases clipped from V and 5 bases from J, the junction kept 8 bases outside the gene matches. Germline V lookup: CDR1 MDHEN, CDR2 SYDVKM. CDR3 sequence reads: CASRRTGYEETQYF. For the CDR3, the DNA is TGTGCCAGCAGAAGGACAGGGTATGAGGAGACCCAGTACTTC.